The 12 T cell receptor beta chains below were found in one sample sequenced in a study of post-analysis software for immune sequencing data. Study-level points and caveats: Patients used four to six TRBV segments, including TRBV5-6, TRBV5-1 and TRBV20-1, more often than controls.

Carried by the TCR beta cDNA libraries were unique molecular identifiers. TCRdb re-called the PCR reads with MiXCR, one entry per CDR3 protein. Of about 570,000 distinct CDR3 sequences listed, 34% are singletons. Antigens of these TCRs are unknown. Input material: blood. The receptors originated from a girl younger than 18 with multiple sclerosis.

This clonotype was detected only a few times. The CDR3, as DNA: TGTGCCAGCAGTTACTCGATCCTAGACGGGATTACAGATACGCAGTATTTT. As protein: CASSYSILDGITDTQYF. This rearrangement joins TRBV6-6 to TRBJ2-3; TRBD2 might be the D (5 bases). Deletions cut 0 bases from V and 3 bases from J, with 16 bases between. CDR3 size: 17 residues. Germline-derived CDR1 and CDR2 are MNHNY and SVGAGI (reference sequence).

This clonotype was observed a handful of times. The chain uses TRBV5-1 and TRBJ2-1, with D perhaps assigned TRBD1 or TRBD2 (5 bases each). Between the trimmed V and J ends, which lost 4 bases and 7 bases, there was a span of 18 bases. This CDR3 spans 15 amino acids. The germline gives CDR1 SGHRS, CDR2 YFSETQ. This CDR3 reads CASSAGLRDENEQFF. The CDR3, as DNA: TGCGCCAGCAGCGCAGGACTCCGGGACGAAAATGAGCAGTTCTTC.

Only one count was recorded for this clonotype. The J gene is TRBJ2-5, the V gene TRBV3-1; TRBD1 agrees at 7 bases. The better agreement between TRBJ2-7 and the DNA end casts doubt on the J call. From germline, CDR1 is LGHDT and CDR2 YNNKEL (reference sequence). The CDR3 extends over 13 amino acids. For the CDR3, the DNA is TGTGCCAGCAGCGCTAAAGGGGGCGGCGAGCAGTACTTC. Encoded protein: CASSAKGGGEQYF.

The table lists this clonotype with many counts. The chain recombines TRBV10-3 with TRBJ2-7, with 8 bases aligning to TRBD1. Germline V gene data show CDR1 as ENHRY and CDR2 as SYGVKD. With V trimmed by 1 base and J by 2 bases, 7 bases remained unmatched. The CDR3 contains 16 residues. DNA for the CDR3: TGTGCCATCAGTGAGTGGGCAGGGGGCTTGACCTACGAGCAGTACTTC. It yields the protein CAISEWAGGLTYEQYF.

Only a few counts were recorded for this clonotype. This chain uses TRBV27 with TRBJ1-2; possible D gene TRBD1, 6 bases. V lost 5 bases and J 1 base, leaving 14 bases between the germline ends. From germline, CDR1 is MNHEY and CDR2 SMNVEV (reference sequence). The CDR3 consists of 15 residues. The CDR3 nucleotides read TGTGCCAGCAGTGCCGTGGGGGCTGGTAACTATGGCTACACCTTC. The encoded protein is CASSAVGAGNYGYTF.

This clonotype was recorded a few times. This chain links TRBV29-1 with TRBJ1-1; 7 positions agree with TRBD1. Germline trimming cut 4 bases from V and 4 bases from J; bases unmatched to any gene: 3. This CDR3 contains 12 residues. Germline V CDR1 and CDR2: SQVTM, ANQGSEA. The CDR3 nucleotides read TGCAGCGTTGGACGGGACAGCACTGAAGCTTTCTTT. Amino acids: CSVGRDSTEAFF.

The chain joins TRBV19 to TRBJ1-2, with D tentatively TRBD1 (6 bases). Trimming removed 5 bases from V and 2 bases from J, with 12 bases in between. Germline CDR1 LNHDA, CDR2 SQIVND (reference sequence). CDR3 size: 14 residues. CDR3 nucleotide sequence: TGTGCCAGTAGTTGGTTACAGGGAAACTATGGCTACACCTTC. Translating it yields CASSWLQGNYGYTF. The full variable domain, with the rest looked up from reference TRBV19 and TRBJ1-2, is DGGITQSPKYLFRKEGQNVTLSCEQNLNHDAMYWYRQDPGQGLRLIYYSQIVNDFQKGDIAEGYSVSREKKESFPLTVTSAQKNPTAFYLCASSWLQGNYGYTFGSGTRLTVV.

CDR3 DNA: TGTGCCACCAGCAGAGTGGCAGGGTTCCCGAATGAGCAGTTCTTC. Translating gives CATSRVAGFPNEQFF. The V gene is TRBV15, the J gene TRBJ2-1; possible D gene TRBD1, 5 bases. Germline lookup yields CDR1 LNHNV and CDR2 YYDKDF (reference sequence). V dropped 1 base and J dropped 7 bases, with 14 bases sitting between them. The CDR3 loop spans 15 amino acids.

The chain couples TRBV6-4 to TRBJ2-4, with TRBD2 as a possible D gene (5 bases). This CDR3 is 18 amino acids long. The V gene's germline CDR1 is MRHNA and CDR2 SNTAGT. Trimming left V 7 bases short and J 0 bases short, with 22 bases between. Written as DNA, the CDR3 is TGTGCCAGCACCGTACTAGTACCCCACTTTCTAGCCAAAAACATTCAGTACTTC. Translating gives CASTVLVPHFLAKNIQYF.

The chain employs TRBV11-2 and TRBJ2-5, with 7 bases lining up with TRBD2. Trimming at V came to 6 bases and at J to 4 bases, leaving 8 bases not matched to a gene. The CDR3 has 14 residues. The germline V gene has CDR1 SGHAT and CDR2 FQNNGV. For the CDR3, the DNA is TGTGCCAGCAGACTGGCCGGGACTACAGAGACCCAGTACTTC. This encodes CASRLAGTTETQYF.

Regarding this clonotype: The final CDR3 position lacks the conserved phenylalanine or tryptophan, pointing to a likely read error. This sequence joins TRBV5-1 and TRBJ2-4; 11 bases map to TRBD2. This CDR3 contains 15 residues. Trimming removed 3 bases from V and 3 bases from J; junction bases left unmatched: 2. The germline V gene encodes CDR1 SGHRS and CDR2 YFSETQ. The CDR3 DNA follows: TGCGCCAGCAGCTCGGGACTAGCGGACAAAAACATTCAGTACGTC. Amino acid sequence: CASSSGLADKNIQYV.

The chain is built from TRBV7-2 and TRBJ1-1; unclear D gene. CDR1 SGHTA and CDR2 FQGNSA come from the germline V gene. This CDR3 has 15 residues. Trimming took off 1 base at V and 5 bases at J, with 14 bases between the two ends. The CDR3 is CASSLVFLSVTEAFF. In DNA, the CDR3 is TGTGCCAGCAGCTTAGTATTTTTGTCGGTAACTGAAGCTTTCTTT.